This TCR beta chain was sequenced during a study of cytomegalovirus exposure and HLA in healthy donors. Points from the study as a whole: Presence/absence analyses rested on an assumption that sequencing depth was roughly uniform across donors. Later examination showed HLA-associated TCR beta chains had greater clonal expansion than equally common others. Rarity characterized most TCR sequences, yet some public TCRs appeared in many donors. Sequencing probably produced one cluster of sequence variants that were highly shared.

A multiplex PCR was run with 60 Vbeta primers and 13 Jbeta primers. This table comes from immunoSEQ multiplex PCR, and its TCRdb copy is limited to in-frame clones, with some not included. The repertoire includes 100,000 to 150,000 clones, under 90% of them detected once, and around 2.3% sits in the top ten. In this sample, this clone turned up a few times. No antigen is known for it. V was clipped by 1 base and J by 10 bases; unmatched bases: 6. Germline CDR1 SGHVS, CDR2 FNYEAQ. The CDR3 consists of 14 residues. The rearrangement links TRBV7-6 to TRBJ1-4, with 7 bases fitting TRBD1. This TCR derives from a woman aged 40 to 55 in good health and CMV-seronegative. The sample comprised PBMCs. This CDR3 is CASSLVQGTGKLFF. In nucleotides, the CDR3 is TGTGCCAGCAGCTTAGTACAGGGGACTGGAAAACTGTTTTTT.